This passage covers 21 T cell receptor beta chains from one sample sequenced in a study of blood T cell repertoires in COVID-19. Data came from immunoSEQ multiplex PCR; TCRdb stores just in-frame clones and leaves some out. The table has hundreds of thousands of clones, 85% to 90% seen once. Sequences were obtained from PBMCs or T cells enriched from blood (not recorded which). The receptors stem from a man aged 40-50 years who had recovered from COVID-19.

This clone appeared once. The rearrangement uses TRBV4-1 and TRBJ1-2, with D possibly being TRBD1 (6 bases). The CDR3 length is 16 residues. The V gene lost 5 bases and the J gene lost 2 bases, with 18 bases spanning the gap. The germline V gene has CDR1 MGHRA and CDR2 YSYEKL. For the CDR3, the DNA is TGCGCCAGCAGCTTCCAGATAGTAGGACAGAACTATGGCTACACCTTC. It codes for CASSFQIVGQNYGYTF.

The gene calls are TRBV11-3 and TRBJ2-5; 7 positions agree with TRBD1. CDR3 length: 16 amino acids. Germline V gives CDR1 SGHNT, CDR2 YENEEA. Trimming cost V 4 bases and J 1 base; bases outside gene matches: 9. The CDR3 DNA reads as TGTGCCAGCAGCTCGGGACAGTCTATCGGCCAAGAGACCCAGTACTTC. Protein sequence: CASSSGQSIGQETQYF. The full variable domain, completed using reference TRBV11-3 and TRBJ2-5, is EAGVVQSPRYKIIEKKQPVAFWCNPISGHNTLYWYLQNLGQGPELLIRYENEEAVDDSQLPKDRFSAERLKGVDSTLKIQPAELGDSAVYLCASSSGQSIGQETQYFGPGTRLLVL.

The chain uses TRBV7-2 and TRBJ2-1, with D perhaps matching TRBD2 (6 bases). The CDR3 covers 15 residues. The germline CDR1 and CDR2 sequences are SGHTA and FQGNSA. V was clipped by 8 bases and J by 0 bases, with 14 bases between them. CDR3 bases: TGTGCCAGCGCACGGGGAGGACCCTCCTACAATGAGCAGTTCTTC. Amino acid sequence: CASARGGPSYNEQFF.

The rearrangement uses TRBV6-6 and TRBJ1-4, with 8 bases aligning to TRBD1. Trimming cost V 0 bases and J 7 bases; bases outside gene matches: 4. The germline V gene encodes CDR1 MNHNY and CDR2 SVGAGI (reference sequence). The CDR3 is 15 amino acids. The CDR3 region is CASSYSGTGSEKLFF. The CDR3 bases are TGTGCCAGCAGTTACTCGGGGACAGGTTCTGAAAAACTGTTTTTT.

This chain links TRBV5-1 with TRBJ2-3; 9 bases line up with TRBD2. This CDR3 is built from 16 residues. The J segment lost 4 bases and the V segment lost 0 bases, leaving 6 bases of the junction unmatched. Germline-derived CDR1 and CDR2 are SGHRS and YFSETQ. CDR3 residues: CASSLAGSGGPDTQYF. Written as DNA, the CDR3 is TGCGCCAGCAGCTTGGCCGGTAGCGGGGGCCCAGATACGCAGTATTTT.

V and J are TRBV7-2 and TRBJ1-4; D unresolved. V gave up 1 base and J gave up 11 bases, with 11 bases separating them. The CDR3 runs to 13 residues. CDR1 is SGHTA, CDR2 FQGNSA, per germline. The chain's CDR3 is CASSLEATDKLFF. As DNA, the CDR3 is TGTGCCAGCAGCTTAGAGGCCACAGACAAACTGTTTTTT.

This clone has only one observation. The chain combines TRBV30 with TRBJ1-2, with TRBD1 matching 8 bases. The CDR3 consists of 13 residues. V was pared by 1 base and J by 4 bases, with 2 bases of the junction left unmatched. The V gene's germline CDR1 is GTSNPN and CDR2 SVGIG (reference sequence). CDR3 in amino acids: CAWSAGTGYGYTF. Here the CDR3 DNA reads TGTGCCTGGAGTGCAGGGACAGGCTATGGCTACACCTTC.

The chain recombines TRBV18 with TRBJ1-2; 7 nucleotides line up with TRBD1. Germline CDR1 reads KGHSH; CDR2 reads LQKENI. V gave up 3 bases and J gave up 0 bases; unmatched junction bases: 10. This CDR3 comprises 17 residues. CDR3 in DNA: TGTGCCAGCTCACCTCGACAGGGCGTTATAGCTAACTATGGCTACACCTTC. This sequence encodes CASSPRQGVIANYGYTF.

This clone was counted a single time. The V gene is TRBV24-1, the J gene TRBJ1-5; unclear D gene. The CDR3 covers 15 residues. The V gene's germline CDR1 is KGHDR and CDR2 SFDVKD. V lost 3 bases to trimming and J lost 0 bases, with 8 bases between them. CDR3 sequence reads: CATSDNSNSNQPQHF. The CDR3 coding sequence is TGTGCCACCAGTGATAACAGCAATAGCAATCAGCCCCAGCATTTT.

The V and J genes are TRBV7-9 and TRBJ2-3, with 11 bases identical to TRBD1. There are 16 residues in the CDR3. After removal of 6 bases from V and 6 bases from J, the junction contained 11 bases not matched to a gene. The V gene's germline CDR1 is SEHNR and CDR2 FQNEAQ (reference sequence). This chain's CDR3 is CASSRDRGSPGDTQYF. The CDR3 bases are TGTGCCAGCAGTCGGGACAGGGGGTCCCCGGGGGATACGCAGTATTTT.

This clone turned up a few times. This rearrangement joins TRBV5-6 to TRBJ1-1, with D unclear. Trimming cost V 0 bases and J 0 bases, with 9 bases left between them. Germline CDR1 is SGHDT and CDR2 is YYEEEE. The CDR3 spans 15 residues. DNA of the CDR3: TGTGCCAGCAGCTTGGAACAGTCCATGAACACTGAAGCTTTCTTT. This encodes CASSLEQSMNTEAFF.

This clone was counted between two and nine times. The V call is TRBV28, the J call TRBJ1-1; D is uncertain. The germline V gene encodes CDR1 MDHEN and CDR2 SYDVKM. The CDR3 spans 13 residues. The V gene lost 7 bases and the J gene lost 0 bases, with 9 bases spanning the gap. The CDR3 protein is CASTFGVNTEAFF. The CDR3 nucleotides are TGTGCCAGCACTTTCGGGGTGAACACTGAAGCTTTCTTT.

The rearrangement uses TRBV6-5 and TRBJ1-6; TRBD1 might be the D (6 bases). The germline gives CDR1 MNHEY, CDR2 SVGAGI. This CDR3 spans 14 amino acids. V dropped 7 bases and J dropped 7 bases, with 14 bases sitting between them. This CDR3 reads CASKFQGSNSPLHF. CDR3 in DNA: TGTGCCAGCAAATTTCAGGGGTCGAATTCACCCCTCCACTTT.

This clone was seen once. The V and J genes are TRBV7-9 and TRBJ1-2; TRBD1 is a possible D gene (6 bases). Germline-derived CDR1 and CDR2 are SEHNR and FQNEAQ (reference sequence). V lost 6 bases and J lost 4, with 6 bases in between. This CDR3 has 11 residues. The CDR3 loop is CASRDSYGYTF. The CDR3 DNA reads TGTGCCAGCAGGGACAGCTATGGCTACACCTTC.

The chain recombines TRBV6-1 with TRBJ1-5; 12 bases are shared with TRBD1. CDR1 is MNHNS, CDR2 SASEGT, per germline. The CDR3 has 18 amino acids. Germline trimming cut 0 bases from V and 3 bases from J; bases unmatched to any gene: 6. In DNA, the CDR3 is TGTGCCAGCAGTGAAGCAGCCGGGACAGGGGGCGTCAATCAGCCCCAGCATTTT. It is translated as CASSEAAGTGGVNQPQHF.

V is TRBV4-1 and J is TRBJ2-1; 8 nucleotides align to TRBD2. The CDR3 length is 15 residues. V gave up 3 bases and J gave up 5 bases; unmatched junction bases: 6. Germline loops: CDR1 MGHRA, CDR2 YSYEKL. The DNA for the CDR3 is TGCGCCAGCAGCCATTCGGGGGGGCCGGACAATGAGCAGTTCTTC. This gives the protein CASSHSGGPDNEQFF.

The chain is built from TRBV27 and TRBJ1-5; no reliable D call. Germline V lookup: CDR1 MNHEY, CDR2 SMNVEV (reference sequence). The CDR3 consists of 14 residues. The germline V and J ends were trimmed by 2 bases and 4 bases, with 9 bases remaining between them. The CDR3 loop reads CASSLTPGNQPQHF. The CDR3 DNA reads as TGTGCCAGCAGTTTAACCCCCGGTAATCAGCCCCAGCATTTT.

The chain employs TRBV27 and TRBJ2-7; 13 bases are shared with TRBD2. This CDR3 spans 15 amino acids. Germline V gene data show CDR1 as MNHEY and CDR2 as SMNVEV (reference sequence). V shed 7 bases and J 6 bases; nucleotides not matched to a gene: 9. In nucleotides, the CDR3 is TGTGCCAGCATCCGGACTAGCGGGAGACGGTTCGAGCAGTACTTC. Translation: CASIRTSGRRFEQYF.

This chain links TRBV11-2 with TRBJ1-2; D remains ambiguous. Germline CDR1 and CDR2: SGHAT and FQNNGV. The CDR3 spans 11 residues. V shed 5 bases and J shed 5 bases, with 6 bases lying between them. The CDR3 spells CASSHPYGYTF. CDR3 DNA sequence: TGTGCCAGCAGCCATCCATATGGCTACACCTTC.

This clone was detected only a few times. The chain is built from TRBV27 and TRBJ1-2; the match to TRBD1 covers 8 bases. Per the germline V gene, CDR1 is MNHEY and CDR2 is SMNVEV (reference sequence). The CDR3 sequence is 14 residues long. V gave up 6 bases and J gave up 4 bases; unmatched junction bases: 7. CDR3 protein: CASRQNQGAYGYTF. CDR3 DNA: TGTGCCAGCAGGCAGAATCAGGGGGCCTATGGCTACACCTTC.

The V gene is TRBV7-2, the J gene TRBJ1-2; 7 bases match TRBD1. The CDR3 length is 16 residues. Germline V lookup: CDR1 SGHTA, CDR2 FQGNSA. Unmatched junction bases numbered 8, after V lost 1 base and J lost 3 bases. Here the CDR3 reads CASSLDPRGSDYGYTF. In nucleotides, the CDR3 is TGTGCCAGCAGCTTAGATCCCAGGGGGTCGGACTATGGCTACACCTTC.